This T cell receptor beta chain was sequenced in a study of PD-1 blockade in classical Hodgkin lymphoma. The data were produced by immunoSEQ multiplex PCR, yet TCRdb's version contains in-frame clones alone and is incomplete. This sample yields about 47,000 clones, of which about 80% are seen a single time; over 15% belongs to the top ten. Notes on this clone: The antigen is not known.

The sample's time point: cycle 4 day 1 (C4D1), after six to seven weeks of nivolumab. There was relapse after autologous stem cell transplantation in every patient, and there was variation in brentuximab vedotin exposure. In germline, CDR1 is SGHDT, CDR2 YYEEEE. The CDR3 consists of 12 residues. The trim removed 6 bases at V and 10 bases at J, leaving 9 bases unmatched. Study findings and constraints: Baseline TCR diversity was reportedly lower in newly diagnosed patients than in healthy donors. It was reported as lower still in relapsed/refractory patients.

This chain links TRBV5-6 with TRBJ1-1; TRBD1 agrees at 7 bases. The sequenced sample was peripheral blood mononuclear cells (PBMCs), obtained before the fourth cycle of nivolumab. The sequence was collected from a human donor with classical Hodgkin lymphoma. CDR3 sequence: CASNRGLRAAFF. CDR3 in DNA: TGTGCCAGCAACAGGGGCCTGAGGGCAGCTTTCTTT.